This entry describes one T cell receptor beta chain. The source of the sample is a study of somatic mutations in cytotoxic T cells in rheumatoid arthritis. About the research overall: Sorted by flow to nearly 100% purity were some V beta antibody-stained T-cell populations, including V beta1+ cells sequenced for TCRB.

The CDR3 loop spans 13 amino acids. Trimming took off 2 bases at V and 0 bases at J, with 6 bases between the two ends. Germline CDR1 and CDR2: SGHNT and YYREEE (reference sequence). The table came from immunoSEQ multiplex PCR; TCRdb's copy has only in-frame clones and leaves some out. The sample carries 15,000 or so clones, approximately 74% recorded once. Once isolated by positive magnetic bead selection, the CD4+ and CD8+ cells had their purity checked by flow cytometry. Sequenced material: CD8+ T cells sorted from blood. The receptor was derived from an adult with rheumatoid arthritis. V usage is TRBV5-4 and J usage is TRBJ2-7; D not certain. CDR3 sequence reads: CASSLGISYEQYF. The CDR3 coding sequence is TGTGCCAGCAGCTTAGGCATCTCCTACGAGCAGTACTTC.